One sample yielded the 30 T cell receptor beta chains listed below, sequenced in a study of T cell repertoires in cytomegalovirus infection. Via MiXCR, TCRdb re-called the reads, giving one row per CDR3 protein. The sample includes roughly 760,000 distinct CDR3 sequences, approximately 40% of them seen just once. Sequencing used PBMCs. Every receptor here comes from a human donor in good health (CMV status not recorded). Some clones in this sample may be carry-over from other donors' samples.

The chain couples TRBV20-1 to TRBJ2-2; tentatively, D is TRBD2 (5 bases). V dropped 5 bases and J dropped 2 bases, with 9 bases sitting between them. The CDR3 sequence is 13 residues long. Germline V gene sequence: CDR1 DFQATT, CDR2 SNEGSKA (reference sequence). The CDR3 DNA sequence: TGCAGTGCTCTTGGACTCAACACCGGGGAGCTGTTTTTT. Its translation: CSALGLNTGELFF.

The V call is TRBV7-9, the J call TRBJ1-2; no reliable D call. Trimming removed 3 bases at V and 2 bases at J, with 13 bases between. The CDR3 covers 15 residues. The germline V gene has CDR1 SEHNR and CDR2 FQNEAQ (reference sequence). The CDR3 here is CASSFRERLNYGYTF. CDR3 sequence (DNA): TGTGCCAGCAGCTTCCGCGAACGGCTGAACTATGGCTACACCTTC. The full variable domain, with the rest looked up from reference TRBV7-9 and TRBJ1-2, is DTGVSQNPRHKITKRGQNVTFRCDPISEHNRLYWYRQTLGQGPEFLTYFQNEAQLEKSRLLSDRFSAERPKGSFSTLEIQRTEQGDSAMYLCASSFRERLNYGYTFGSGTRLTVV.

The rearrangement joins TRBV28 to TRBJ1-3; no firm D call. CDR1 is MDHEN and CDR2 is SYDVKM in the germline V gene. This CDR3 has 14 amino acids. Trimming removed 2 bases from V and 1 base from J, with 6 bases in between. The CDR3 DNA sequence: TGTGCCAGCAGTTTAACGCAATCTGGAAACACCATATATTTT. Translating gives CASSLTQSGNTIYF.

Only a few counts were recorded for this clonotype. The V and J genes are TRBV12-3 or TRBV12-4 and TRBJ2-1; 11 nucleotides match TRBD2. The CDR3 consists of 15 residues. The junction had 6 bases not matched to a gene; V was cut back by 6 bases and J by 5 bases. The CDR3 DNA reads as TGTGCCAGCAGCCCTAGCGGGAGGAGCGACAATGAGCAGTTCTTC. Encoded protein: CASSPSGRSDNEQFF.

This clonotype was recorded a few times. V gene TRBV24-1 combines with J gene TRBJ1-1; D remains ambiguous. Germline CDR1 is KGHDR and CDR2 is SFDVKD. Trimming removed 3 bases from V and 11 bases from J, with 12 bases in between. CDR3 length: 12 residues. For the CDR3, the DNA is TGTGCCACCAGTGATGGACTATCTCGGGCTTTCTTT. It encodes CATSDGLSRAFF.

The rearrangement links TRBV7-9 to TRBJ2-5, with TRBD1 as a possible D gene (7 bases). V was pared by 5 bases and J by 5 bases, with 15 bases between. The germline gives CDR1 SEHNR, CDR2 FQNEAQ (reference sequence). The CDR3 is 14 residues long. The CDR3 DNA sequence: TGTGCCAGCAGCACCCGCCCAGGGGGGGAGACCCAGTACTTC. It specifies CASSTRPGGETQYF.

The rearrangement links TRBV20-1 to TRBJ2-1; TRBD1 matches at 8 bases. With V trimmed by 1 base and J by 4 bases, 6 bases remained unmatched. Germline CDR1 reads DFQATT; CDR2 reads SNEGSKA (reference sequence). The CDR3 is made up of 15 amino acids. CDR3 protein: CSARAGTGPYNEQFF. The CDR3 DNA reads TGCAGTGCTAGAGCCGGGACAGGTCCTTACAATGAGCAGTTCTTC.

The V gene is TRBV28, the J gene TRBJ1-3; D is undetermined. This CDR3 contains 14 residues. Trimming took 6 bases from V and 2 from J, leaving 11 bases between them. The germline V gene encodes CDR1 MDHEN and CDR2 SYDVKM. CDR3 in amino acids: CASSLRATGNTIYF. The CDR3 region has the DNA TGTGCCAGCAGCCTCCGCGCCACTGGAAACACCATATATTTT.

The rearrangement joins TRBV12-3 or TRBV12-4 to TRBJ2-1; D ambiguous. V dropped 6 bases and J dropped 9 bases, with 6 bases sitting between them. This CDR3 has 10 amino acids. The CDR3 coding sequence is TGTGCCAGCAGGGATAGTGAGCAGTTCTTC. This sequence encodes CASRDSEQFF.

Ten or more counts support this clonotype. The V gene is TRBV7-3, the J gene TRBJ2-1; 10 nucleotides agree with TRBD2. Germline assignment: CDR1 SGHTA and CDR2 FQGTGA. Trimming at V came to 6 bases and at J to 0 bases, leaving 5 bases not matched to a gene. This CDR3 region has 16 residues. The CDR3 coding sequence is TGTGCCAGCAGTTTTAGCGGGGGGTTCTCCTACAATGAGCAGTTCTTC. Its protein is CASSFSGGFSYNEQFF.

The chain links TRBV12-3 or TRBV12-4 to TRBJ1-6; D uncertain. V gave up 2 bases and J gave up 7 bases, with 9 bases separating them. The CDR3 is 14 amino acids. CDR3 residues: CASSLSNANSPLHF. For the CDR3, the DNA is TGTGCCAGCAGTTTAAGTAATGCGAATTCACCCCTCCACTTT.

The chain recombines TRBV3-1 with TRBJ2-1; 8 bases line up with TRBD2. The CDR3 totals 16 residues. The J segment lost 7 bases and the V segment lost 2 bases, leaving 10 bases of the junction unmatched. CDR1 is LGHDT, CDR2 YNNKEL, per germline (reference sequence). The CDR3 coding sequence is TGTGCCAGCAGCCAAACTCAAGCGGGAGTGGGGAATGAGCAGTTCTTC. This translates into CASSQTQAGVGNEQFF.

This clonotype was seen only a few times. The gene calls are TRBV27 and TRBJ2-1; 10 bases align to TRBD2. Germline-derived CDR1 and CDR2 are MNHEY and SMNVEV (reference sequence). CDR3 length equals 15 residues. V lost 5 bases and J lost 8; bases outside the gene matches: 9. CDR3: CASSPGLAIDDEQFF. CDR3 nucleotide sequence: TGTGCCAGCAGTCCGGGACTAGCGATCGACGATGAGCAGTTCTTC.

This clonotype turned up a few times. The V call is TRBV5-5, the J call TRBJ1-6; D may be TRBD1 (6 bases). From germline, CDR1 is SGHKS and CDR2 YYEKEE (reference sequence). The CDR3 contains 14 residues. V was cut by 0 bases and J by 9 bases, with 10 bases left in between. The CDR3 sequence is CASSLEQGTSPLHF. The CDR3 nucleotides are TGTGCCAGCAGCTTGGAACAGGGTACTTCACCCCTCCACTTT.

This sequence joins TRBV6-2 or TRBV6-3 and TRBJ2-2; TRBD2 agrees at 10 bases. The CDR3 sequence is 16 residues long. Per the germline V gene, CDR1 is MNHEY and CDR2 is SVGEGT. V lost 3 bases, J lost 4 bases, and 5 bases stayed unmatched. The CDR3 spells CASSYSGGRGTGELFF. The CDR3 nucleotides read TGTGCCAGCAGTTATAGCGGGGGGCGCGGCACCGGGGAGCTGTTTTTT.

The chain employs TRBV29-1 and TRBJ1-1; maybe TRBD1 (5 bases). V was cut by 2 bases and J by 6 bases, with 10 bases left in between. This CDR3 is built from 12 residues. In germline, CDR1 is SQVTM, CDR2 ANQGSEA. CDR3 in amino acids: CSVEPQGPEAFF. The CDR3 region has the DNA TGCAGCGTTGAACCGCAGGGACCTGAAGCTTTCTTT.

The chain uses TRBV11-2 and TRBJ2-3; 9 nucleotides match TRBD2. Losses at the gene ends were 3 bases for V and 2 bases for J; bases not matched to a gene: 18. Germline V gives CDR1 SGHAT, CDR2 FQNNGV. This CDR3 spans 20 amino acids. CDR3 loop: CASSFSFTLSGRLLTDTQYF. The CDR3 nucleotides read TGTGCCAGCAGCTTCTCTTTCACCCTAAGCGGGAGGTTGCTCACAGATACGCAGTATTTT.

This rearrangement joins TRBV28 to TRBJ1-1, with D hard to call. Trimming removed 2 bases at V and 0 bases at J, with 10 bases between. Germline V gene sequence: CDR1 MDHEN, CDR2 SYDVKM. This CDR3 is 15 amino acids long. The CDR3 reads CASSLPQAMNTEAFF. The CDR3 DNA reads TGTGCCAGCAGTTTACCGCAGGCTATGAACACTGAAGCTTTCTTT.

This clonotype was seen only once. The chain is built from TRBV19 and TRBJ1-2; D gene unclear. Trimming cost V 1 base and J 8 bases, with 8 bases left between them. CDR1 and CDR2 from the germline V gene are LNHDA and SQIVND (reference sequence). This CDR3 is 12 amino acids long. Here the CDR3 DNA reads TGTGCCAGTAGTATAGCCCCTTGGGGCTACACCTTC. Protein: CASSIAPWGYTF.

The table lists this clonotype with a few counts. The chain combines TRBV7-2 with TRBJ2-7, with 7 bases fitting TRBD2. CDR3 length: 14 residues. V shed 3 bases and J 4 bases; nucleotides not matched to a gene: 6. The germline V gene has CDR1 SGHTA and CDR2 FQGNSA. CDR3 DNA sequence: TGTGCCAGCAGCTTCACCGGGGGACTATACGAGCAGTACTTC. Translating gives CASSFTGGLYEQYF.

V usage is TRBV19 and J usage is TRBJ2-1, with D possibly being TRBD1 or TRBD2 (5 bases each). Per germline, CDR1 LNHDA and CDR2 SQIVND (reference sequence). V lost 6 bases and J 4 bases, leaving 16 bases between the germline ends. The CDR3 extends over 15 amino acids. The CDR3 DNA sequence: TGTGCCAGTAGGACTACCGGGACGGCGTACAATGAGCAGTTCTTC. Amino acids: CASRTTGTAYNEQFF.

There are many counts of this clonotype. The chain carries TRBV7-8 and TRBJ1-1; D is unresolved. The CDR3 runs to 19 residues. V was trimmed by 2 bases and J by 0 bases, leaving 22 bases between them. CDR1 SGHVS and CDR2 FQNEAQ come from the germline V gene. CDR3 DNA sequence: TGTGCCAGCAGCTTACCGCCGGTTCTGCATACAGATTTGAACACTGAAGCTTTCTTT. Translation: CASSLPPVLHTDLNTEAFF.

The rearrangement links TRBV2 to TRBJ2-3; the match to TRBD1 covers 8 bases. The CDR3 sequence is 15 residues long. Losses at the gene ends were 6 bases for V and 2 bases for J; bases not matched to a gene: 7. CDR1 and CDR2 (germline): SNHLY, FYNNEI. The CDR3 DNA sequence: TGTGCCAGCAGACCCGACAGGGGTTTCACAGATACGCAGTATTTT. Protein sequence: CASRPDRGFTDTQYF.

The chain combines TRBV20-1 with TRBJ1-5, with D unclear. V was pared by 3 bases and J by 6 bases, with 12 bases between. Germline V gene sequence: CDR1 DFQATT, CDR2 SNEGSKA (reference sequence). This CDR3 contains 13 residues. CDR3 nucleotide sequence: TGCAGTGCTAGGGGTTCTGGGAGTCAGCCCCAGCATTTT. Residues: CSARGSGSQPQHF.

The chain couples TRBV7-9 to TRBJ2-3, with TRBD1 matching over 7 bases. Germline assignment: CDR1 SEHNR and CDR2 FQNEAQ (reference sequence). V shed 4 bases, J shed 0 bases, and the junction held 13 bases outside the gene matches. This CDR3 is 18 amino acids long. DNA of the CDR3: TGTGCCAGCAGCTACCCAATGTCCGGGACAGAGAGCACAGATACGCAGTATTTT. Its translation is CASSYPMSGTESTDTQYF.

J is TRBJ2-1 and V is TRBV27, with D possibly being TRBD2 (6 bases). The CDR3 has 14 residues. Germline values: CDR1 MNHEY, CDR2 SMNVEV (reference sequence). V gave up 5 bases and J gave up 6 bases, with 14 bases separating them. The CDR3 bases are TGTGCCAGCAGTACATCACTAGCCCGCAATGAGCAGTTCTTC. Translation: CASSTSLARNEQFF.

This clonotype was picked up many times. V is TRBV7-2 and J is TRBJ1-4; 9 nucleotides agree with TRBD1. V lost 2 bases to trimming and J lost 8 bases; unmatched junction nucleotides: 6. Germline V CDR1 and CDR2: SGHTA, FQGNSA. The CDR3 length is 15 residues. CDR3: CASSLQRGTGEKLFF. The CDR3 DNA follows: TGTGCCAGCAGCTTACAACGGGGGACAGGGGAAAAACTGTTTTTT.

This clonotype was seen just once. At one of its ends the junction is not consistent with the germline gene, which may arise from a read error. The CDR3 spells CASSSPQEFGGNTEAFF. CDR3 DNA sequence: TGTGCCAGCAGTTCCCCACAGGAATTTGGGGGGAACACGGAAGCTTTCTTT. This rearrangement joins TRBV28 to TRBJ1-1; D is perhaps TRBD1 (5 bases). There are 17 residues in the CDR3. Looked up from germline, CDR1 is MDHEN and CDR2 is SYDVKM. The variable domain in full, with the rest retrieved from reference TRBV28 and TRBJ1-1, is DVKVTQSSRYLVKRTGEKVFLECVQDMDHENMFWYRQDPGLGLRLIYFSYDVKMKEKGDIPEGYSVSREKKERFSLILESASTNQTSMYLCASSSPQEFGGNTEAFFGQGTRLTVV.

This clonotype was seen ten or more times. The V and J genes are TRBV10-3 and TRBJ1-3; no clear D gene. CDR1 and CDR2 (germline): ENHRY, SYGVKD. CDR3 length: 13 residues. V lost 8 bases to trimming and J lost 4 bases, with 12 bases between them. CDR3 sequence (DNA): TGTGCCATCTGGATCAGTCCCGGAAACACCATATATTTT. This sequence encodes CAIWISPGNTIYF.

A few counts support this clonotype. This chain joins TRBV7-9 and TRBJ2-3; 7 bases line up with TRBD2. The CDR3 is 17 residues long. CDR1 SEHNR and CDR2 FQNEAQ come from the germline V gene (reference sequence). The junction had 12 bases not matched to a gene; V was cut back by 4 bases and J by 2 bases. The CDR3 DNA sequence: TGTGCCAGCAGCTCCCCGGGAGGTTTGCGCAACACAGATACGCAGTATTTT. Translated: CASSSPGGLRNTDTQYF.